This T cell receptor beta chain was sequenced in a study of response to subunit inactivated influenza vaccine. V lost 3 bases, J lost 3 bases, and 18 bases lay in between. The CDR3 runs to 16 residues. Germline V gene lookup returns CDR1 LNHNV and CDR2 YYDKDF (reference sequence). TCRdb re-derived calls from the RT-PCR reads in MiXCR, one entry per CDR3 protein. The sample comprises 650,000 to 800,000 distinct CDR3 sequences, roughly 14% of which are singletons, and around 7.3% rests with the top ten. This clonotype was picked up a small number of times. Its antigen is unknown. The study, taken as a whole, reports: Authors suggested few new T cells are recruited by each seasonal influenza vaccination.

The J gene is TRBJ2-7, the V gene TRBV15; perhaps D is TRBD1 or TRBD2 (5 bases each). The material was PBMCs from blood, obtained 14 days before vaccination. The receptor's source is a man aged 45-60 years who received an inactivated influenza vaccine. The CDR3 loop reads CATSSESRGPLYEQYF. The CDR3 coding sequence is TGTGCCACCAGCAGCGAATCCCGGGGCCCTCTCTACGAGCAGTACTTC.